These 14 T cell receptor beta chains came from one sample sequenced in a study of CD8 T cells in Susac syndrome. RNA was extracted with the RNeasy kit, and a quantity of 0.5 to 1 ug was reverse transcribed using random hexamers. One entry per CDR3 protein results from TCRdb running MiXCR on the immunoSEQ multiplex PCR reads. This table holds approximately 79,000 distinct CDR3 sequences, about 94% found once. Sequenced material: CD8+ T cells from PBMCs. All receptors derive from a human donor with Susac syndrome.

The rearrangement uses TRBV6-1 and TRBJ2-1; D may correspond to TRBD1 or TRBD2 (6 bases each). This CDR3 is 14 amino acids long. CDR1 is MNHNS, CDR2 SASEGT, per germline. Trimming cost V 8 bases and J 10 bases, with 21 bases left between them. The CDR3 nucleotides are TGTGCCAGCCTGGTAGAGGGGGGTCCGGGGGAGCAGTTCTTC. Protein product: CASLVEGGPGEQFF.

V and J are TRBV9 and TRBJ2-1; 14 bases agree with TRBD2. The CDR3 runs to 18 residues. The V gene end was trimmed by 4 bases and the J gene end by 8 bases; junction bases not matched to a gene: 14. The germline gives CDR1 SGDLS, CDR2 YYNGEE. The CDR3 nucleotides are TGTGCCAGCAGCCTAAGAGAGGGACTAGCGGGGGAGAGCTATGAGCAGTTCTTC. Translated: CASSLREGLAGESYEQFF.

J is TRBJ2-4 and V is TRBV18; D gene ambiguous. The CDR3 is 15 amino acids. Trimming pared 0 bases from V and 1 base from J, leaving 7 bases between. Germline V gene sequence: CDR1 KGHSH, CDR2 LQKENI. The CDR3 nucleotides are TGTGCCAGCTCACCACCTAGGGCTGCCAAAAACATTCAGTACTTC. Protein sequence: CASSPPRAAKNIQYF.

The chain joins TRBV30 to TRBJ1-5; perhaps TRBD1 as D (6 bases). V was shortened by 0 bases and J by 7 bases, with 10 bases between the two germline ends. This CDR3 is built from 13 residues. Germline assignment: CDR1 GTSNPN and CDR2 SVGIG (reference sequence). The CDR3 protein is CAWSVQGGQPQHF. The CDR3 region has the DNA TGTGCCTGGAGTGTACAGGGAGGGCAGCCCCAGCATTTT.

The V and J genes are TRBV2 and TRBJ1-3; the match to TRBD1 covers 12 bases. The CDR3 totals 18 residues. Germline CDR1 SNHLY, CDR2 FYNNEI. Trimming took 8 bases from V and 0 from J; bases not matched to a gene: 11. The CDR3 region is CASSGTGGPPHSGNTIYF. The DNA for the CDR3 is TGTGCCAGCTCGGGGACAGGGGGCCCACCTCACTCTGGAAACACCATATATTTT.

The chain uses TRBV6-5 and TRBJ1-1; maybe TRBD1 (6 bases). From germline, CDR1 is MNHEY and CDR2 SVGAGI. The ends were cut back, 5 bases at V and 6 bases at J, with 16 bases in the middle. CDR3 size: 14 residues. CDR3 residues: CASSLTGSGAEAFF. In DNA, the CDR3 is TGTGCCAGCAGTCTTACGGGGTCAGGGGCTGAAGCTTTCTTT.

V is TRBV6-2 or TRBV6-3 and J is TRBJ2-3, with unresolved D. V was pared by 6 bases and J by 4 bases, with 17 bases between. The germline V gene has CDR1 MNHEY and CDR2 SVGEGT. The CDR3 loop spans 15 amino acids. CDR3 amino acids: CASRTNGRSADTQYF. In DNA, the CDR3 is TGTGCCAGCAGAACGAACGGCCGGTCGGCAGATACGCAGTATTTT.

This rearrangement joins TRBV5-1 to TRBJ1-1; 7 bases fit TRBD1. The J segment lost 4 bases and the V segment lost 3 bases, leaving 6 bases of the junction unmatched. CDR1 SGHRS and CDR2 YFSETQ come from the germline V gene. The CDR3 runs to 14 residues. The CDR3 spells CASSSTGVVTEAFF. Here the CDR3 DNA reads TGCGCCAGCAGCTCCACAGGGGTGGTCACTGAAGCTTTCTTT.

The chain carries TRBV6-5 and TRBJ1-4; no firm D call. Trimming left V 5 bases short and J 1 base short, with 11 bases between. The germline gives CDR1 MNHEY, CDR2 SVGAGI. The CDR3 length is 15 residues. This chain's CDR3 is CASSRRGRTNEKLFF. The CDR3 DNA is TGTGCCAGCAGTAGGCGGGGTCGAACTAATGAAAAACTGTTTTTT.

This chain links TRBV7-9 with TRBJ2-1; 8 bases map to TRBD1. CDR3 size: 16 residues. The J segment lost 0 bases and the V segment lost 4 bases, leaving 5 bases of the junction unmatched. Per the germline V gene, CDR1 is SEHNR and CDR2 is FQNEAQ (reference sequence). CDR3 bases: TGTGCCAGCAGCTCCTACAGGGGGGCCTCCTACAATGAGCAGTTCTTC. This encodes CASSSYRGASYNEQFF. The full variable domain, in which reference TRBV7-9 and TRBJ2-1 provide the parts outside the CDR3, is DTGVSQNPRHKITKRGQNVTFRCDPISEHNRLYWYRQTLGQGPEFLTYFQNEAQLEKSRLLSDRFSAERPKGSFSTLEIQRTEQGDSAMYLCASSSYRGASYNEQFFGPGTRLTVL.

DNA for the CDR3: TGTGCCAGCAGGCGGGGACTAGCGGGGTCCTCCAGCACAGATACGCAGTATTTT. It specifies CASRRGLAGSSSTDTQYF. This sequence joins TRBV5-6 and TRBJ2-3; 13 nucleotides match TRBD2. Germline V gene lookup returns CDR1 SGHDT and CDR2 YYEEEE. V dropped 5 bases and J dropped 0; count of bases not matched to a gene: 9. The CDR3 loop spans 18 amino acids.

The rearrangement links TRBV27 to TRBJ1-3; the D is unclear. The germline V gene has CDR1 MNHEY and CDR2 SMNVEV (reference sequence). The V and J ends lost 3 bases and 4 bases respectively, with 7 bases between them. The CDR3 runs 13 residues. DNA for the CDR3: TGTGCCAGCAGTTTGTTCCCCGGAAACACCATATATTTT. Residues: CASSLFPGNTIYF.

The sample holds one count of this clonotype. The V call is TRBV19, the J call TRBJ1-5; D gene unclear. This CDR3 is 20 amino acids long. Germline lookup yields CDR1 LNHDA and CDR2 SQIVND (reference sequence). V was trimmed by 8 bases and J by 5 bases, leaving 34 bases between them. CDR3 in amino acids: CASGYWIQVVGRTSDQPQHF. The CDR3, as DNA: TGTGCCAGTGGATATTGGATCCAGGTAGTTGGGAGGACCTCGGATCAGCCCCAGCATTTT.

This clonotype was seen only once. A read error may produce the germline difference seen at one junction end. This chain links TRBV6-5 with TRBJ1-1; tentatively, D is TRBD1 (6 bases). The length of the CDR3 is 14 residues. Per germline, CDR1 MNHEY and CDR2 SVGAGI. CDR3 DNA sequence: TGTGCCAGCAGTCGAGACAGGTTAAACACTGAAGCGTCCTTT. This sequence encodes CASSRDRLNTEASF.